Following are 21 T cell receptor beta chains from one sample sequenced in a study of identical twins. Using its own MiXCR run on the 5' RACE reads, TCRdb lists one record per CDR3 protein. The sample includes fewer than 800,000 distinct CDR3 sequences, under 8.5% of them seen just once. These same records also appear under a second study, on yellow fever vaccine responses in identical twins.

The sample comprised PBMCs. The receptors shown here come from a woman aged 18-30 years in good health.

The V gene is TRBV6-7, the J gene TRBJ2-5, with TRBD2 matching over 11 bases. TRBV6-7 is known as an ORF, though its function is uncertain. The CDR3 consists of 15 residues. V lost 5 bases, J lost 9 bases, and 11 bases stayed unmatched. The CDR3 spells CASSNRTSGPQAQYF. As DNA, the CDR3 is TGTGCCAGCAGTAATCGGACTAGCGGGCCCCAGGCCCAGTACTTC.

This clonotype came up a few times. The J gene is TRBJ2-7, the V gene TRBV4-1; tentative D call: TRBD2 (5 bases). The CDR3 totals 15 residues. Germline V gives CDR1 MGHRA, CDR2 YSYEKL. V shed 3 bases and J shed 2 bases, with 14 bases lying between them. The CDR3, as DNA: TGCGCCAGCAGCCATATGCCGAGCGGTACCTACGAGCAGTACTTC. It yields the protein CASSHMPSGTYEQYF.

Many counts were recorded for this clonotype. This chain links TRBV6-1 with TRBJ2-3, with 8 nucleotides matching TRBD2. Germline CDR1 MNHNS, CDR2 SASEGT. The CDR3 totals 12 residues. Trimming took 7 bases from V and 5 from J; bases not matched to a gene: 2. CDR3 nucleotide sequence: TGTGCCAGCAAGCTAGCGGGAGATACGCAGTATTTT. Residues: CASKLAGDTQYF.

This chain links TRBV5-6 with TRBJ2-3; 13 bases fit TRBD2. This CDR3 spans 17 amino acids. With V trimmed by 1 base and J by 1 base, 3 bases remained unmatched. Germline lookup yields CDR1 SGHDT and CDR2 YYEEEE. In DNA form, the CDR3 reads TGTGCCAGCAGCTTGCTTACTAGCGGGAGGGGCACAGATACGCAGTATTTT. It yields the protein CASSLLTSGRGTDTQYF.

The V call is TRBV24-1, the J call TRBJ2-5; D is perhaps TRBD1 (5 bases). This CDR3 has 13 amino acids. Germline values: CDR1 KGHDR, CDR2 SFDVKD. V was trimmed by 9 bases and J by 2 bases, leaving 12 bases between them. The CDR3 nucleotides read TGTGCCACCGGTGCAGGGTCTCAAGAGACCCAGTACTTC. Its protein is CATGAGSQETQYF.

This clonotype was picked up many times. The V and J genes are TRBV7-2 and TRBJ1-1; tentative D call: TRBD1 (6 bases). This CDR3 has 14 amino acids. V was clipped by 2 bases and J by 8 bases, with 15 bases between them. Germline CDR1 is SGHTA and CDR2 is FQGNSA. CDR3 sequence reads: CASSLSFGQGEAFF. The CDR3 DNA is TGTGCCAGCAGCTTAAGTTTTGGGCAGGGGGAAGCTTTCTTT.

This clonotype was seen a few times. The rearrangement links TRBV20-1 to TRBJ2-2; TRBD1 matches 10 bases. V shed 6 bases, J shed 5 bases, and the junction held 6 bases outside the gene matches. CDR1 is DFQATT and CDR2 is SNEGSKA in the germline V gene (reference sequence). The CDR3 is 14 amino acids. The CDR3, as DNA: TGCAGTGCGAGGACAGGGGGTCAAACCGGGGAGCTGTTTTTT. Protein: CSARTGGQTGELFF.

This sequence joins TRBV20-1 and TRBJ1-1; possible D gene TRBD1, 6 bases. The CDR3 totals 15 residues. V was cut by 6 bases and J by 0 bases, with 17 bases left in between. Germline assignment: CDR1 DFQATT and CDR2 SNEGSKA (reference sequence). The DNA of the CDR3 is TGCAGTGCCCAACAGACAGGAACCATGAACACTGAAGCTTTCTTT. Translation: CSAQQTGTMNTEAFF.

This clonotype was detected ten times or more. J is TRBJ2-1 and V is TRBV12-3 or TRBV12-4, with D possibly called TRBD1 or TRBD2 (6 bases each). Trimming removed 3 bases from V and 6 bases from J, with 15 bases in between. The CDR3 runs 15 residues. The CDR3 spells CASSFRGVALNEQFF. For the CDR3, the DNA is TGTGCCAGCAGTTTTAGGGGGGTGGCTCTCAATGAGCAGTTCTTC.

The sample holds many counts of this clonotype. This rearrangement joins TRBV6-1 to TRBJ2-2; D not resolved. Germline V gives CDR1 MNHNS, CDR2 SASEGT. V dropped 7 bases and J dropped 8 bases, with 17 bases sitting between them. This CDR3 comprises 14 residues. The DNA of the CDR3 is TGTGCCAGCAACCTGGTCGGAGAACAAGGGGAGCTGTTTTTT. This gives the protein CASNLVGEQGELFF.

This clonotype was seen more than once but under ten times. The V gene is TRBV19, the J gene TRBJ1-2; possibly TRBD1 for D (5 bases). Germline V CDR1 and CDR2: LNHDA, SQIVND (reference sequence). The CDR3 is 14 amino acids. V was trimmed by 6 bases and J by 5 bases, leaving 16 bases between them. The CDR3 spells CASSPITGRYGYTF. CDR3 in DNA: TGTGCCAGTAGCCCGATTACAGGCCGATATGGCTACACCTTC.

This clonotype was found a few times. V and J are TRBV12-3 or TRBV12-4 and TRBJ1-1, with 7 bases lining up with TRBD1. V was pared by 5 bases and J by 6 bases, with 6 bases of the junction left unmatched. The CDR3 is 13 residues long. CDR3 in amino acids: CASSPRGQSEAFF. The DNA for the CDR3 is TGTGCCAGCAGTCCCCGGGGACAGTCTGAAGCTTTCTTT.

CDR3 DNA: TGTGCCAGCAGCCGTGGAGGGGGGGGGAAAGAGACCCAGTACTTC. It specifies CASSRGGGGKETQYF. The rearrangement links TRBV7-2 to TRBJ2-5; D possibly corresponds to TRBD2 (7 bases). CDR3 length: 15 amino acids. Trimming took 5 bases from V and 3 from J, leaving 16 bases between them. Germline CDR1 SGHTA, CDR2 FQGNSA.

This clonotype was counted between two and nine times. The chain employs TRBV11-2 and TRBJ2-1, with TRBD1 as a possible D gene (5 bases). CDR1 and CDR2 (germline): SGHAT, FQNNGV. V dropped 1 base and J dropped 5 bases, with 12 bases sitting between them. The CDR3 is made up of 15 amino acids. The CDR3 DNA sequence: TGTGCCAGCAGCTTAGTCACAGACAGCCACAATGAGCAGTTCTTC. Protein sequence: CASSLVTDSHNEQFF.

Ten or more counts support this clonotype. The J gene is TRBJ1-1, the V gene TRBV11-2; D uncertain. V lost 2 bases, J lost 2 bases, and 9 bases lay in between. CDR1 and CDR2 from the germline V gene are SGHAT and FQNNGV. This CDR3 region has 14 residues. The CDR3 region is CASSLSSGNTEAFF. The CDR3 coding sequence is TGTGCCAGCAGCTTATCTTCGGGTAACACTGAAGCTTTCTTT.

This sequence joins TRBV11-2 and TRBJ2-1; TRBD2 matches at 11 bases. The CDR3 consists of 18 residues. Germline V gene data show CDR1 as SGHAT and CDR2 as FQNNGV. The junction had 11 bases not matched to a gene; V was cut back by 5 bases and J by 2 bases. The CDR3 is CASSDPGGSGRAYNEQFF. CDR3 nucleotides: TGTGCCAGCAGCGACCCCGGGGGTAGCGGGAGGGCCTACAATGAGCAGTTCTTC.

V is TRBV7-9 and J is TRBJ2-7, with 8 bases fitting TRBD1. CDR3 length equals 14 residues. With 1 base clipped from V and 9 bases from J, the junction kept 8 bases outside the gene matches. Germline V gene lookup returns CDR1 SEHNR and CDR2 FQNEAQ (reference sequence). CDR3 bases: TGTGCCAGCAGCTTAGGTGGGACAGGAAGCGTGCAGTACTTC. It translates to CASSLGGTGSVQYF.

Many counts were recorded for this clonotype. The V gene is TRBV9, the J gene TRBJ1-1; 7 nucleotides align to TRBD1. The CDR3 covers 14 residues. The V gene's germline CDR1 is SGDLS and CDR2 YYNGEE. Germline trimming cut 3 bases from V and 2 bases from J; bases unmatched to any gene: 4. The CDR3 spells CASSGQGLNTEAFF. The CDR3 bases are TGTGCCAGCAGCGGACAGGGTCTAAACACTGAAGCTTTCTTT.

Only a few counts were recorded for this clonotype. V is TRBV20-1 and J is TRBJ1-5; TRBD1 aligns across 8 bases. The CDR3 is 14 amino acids. Germline-derived CDR1 and CDR2 are DFQATT and SNEGSKA (reference sequence). With V trimmed by 5 bases and J by 2 bases, 5 bases remained unmatched. CDR3 sequence: CSAPQGGGNQPQHF. The DNA of the CDR3 is TGCAGTGCTCCACAGGGGGGAGGCAATCAGCCCCAGCATTTT.

This clonotype showed up many times. The genes are TRBV20-1 and TRBJ1-5; no firm D call. There are 14 residues in the CDR3. Deletions cut 1 base from V and 2 bases from J, with 9 bases between. CDR1 and CDR2 from the germline V gene are DFQATT and SNEGSKA (reference sequence). CDR3 protein: CSARAGSGNQPQHF. The CDR3 region has the DNA TGCAGTGCTAGAGCCGGGTCTGGCAATCAGCCCCAGCATTTT.

This chain connects TRBV7-6 to TRBJ2-5, with 8 positions matching TRBD2. CDR1 SGHVS and CDR2 FNYEAQ come from the germline V gene. The CDR3 has 15 residues. V dropped 3 bases and J dropped 0; count of bases not matched to a gene: 3. The CDR3 here is CASSLPGGYQETQYF. In nucleotides, the CDR3 is TGTGCCAGCAGCTTGCCGGGGGGGTACCAAGAGACCCAGTACTTC.